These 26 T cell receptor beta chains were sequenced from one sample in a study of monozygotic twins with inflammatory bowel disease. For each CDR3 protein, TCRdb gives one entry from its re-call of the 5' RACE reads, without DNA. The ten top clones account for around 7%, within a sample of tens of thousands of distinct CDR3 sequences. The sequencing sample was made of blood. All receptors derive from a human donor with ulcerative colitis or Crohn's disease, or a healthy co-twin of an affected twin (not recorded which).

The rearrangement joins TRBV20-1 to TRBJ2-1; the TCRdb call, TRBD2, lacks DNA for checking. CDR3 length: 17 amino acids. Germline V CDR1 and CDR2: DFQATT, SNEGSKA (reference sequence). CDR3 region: CSARPGLAGLWYNEQFF.

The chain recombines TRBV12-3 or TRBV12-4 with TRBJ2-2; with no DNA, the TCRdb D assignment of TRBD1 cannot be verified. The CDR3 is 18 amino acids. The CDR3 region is CASRSDRGLISRTGELFF.

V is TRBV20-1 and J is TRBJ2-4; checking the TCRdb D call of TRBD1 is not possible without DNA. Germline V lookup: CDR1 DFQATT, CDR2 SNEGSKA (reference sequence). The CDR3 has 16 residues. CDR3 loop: CSARDTSGGVKNIQYF.

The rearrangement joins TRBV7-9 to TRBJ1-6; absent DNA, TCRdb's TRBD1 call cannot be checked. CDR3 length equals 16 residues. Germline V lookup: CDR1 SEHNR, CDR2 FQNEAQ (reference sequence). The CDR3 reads CASSLRRDSVNSPLHF.

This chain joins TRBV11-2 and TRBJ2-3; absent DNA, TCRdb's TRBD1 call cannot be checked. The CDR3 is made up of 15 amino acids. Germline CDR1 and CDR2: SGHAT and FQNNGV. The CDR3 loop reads CASSFQGSATDTQYF.

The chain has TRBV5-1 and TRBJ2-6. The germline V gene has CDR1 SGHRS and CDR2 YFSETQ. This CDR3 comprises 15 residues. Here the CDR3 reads CASSLLISGANVLTF.

CDR3 region: CSVGYLNQPQHF. The chain links TRBV29-1 to TRBJ1-5. The CDR3 totals 12 residues. Germline assignment: CDR1 SQVTM and CDR2 ANQGSEA.

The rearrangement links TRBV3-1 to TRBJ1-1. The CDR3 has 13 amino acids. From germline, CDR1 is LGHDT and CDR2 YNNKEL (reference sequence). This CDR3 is CASSQGYFTEAFF.

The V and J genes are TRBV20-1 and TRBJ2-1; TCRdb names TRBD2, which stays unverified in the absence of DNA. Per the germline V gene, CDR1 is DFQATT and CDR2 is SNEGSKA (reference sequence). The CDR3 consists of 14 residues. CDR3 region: CSARAGGPYNEQFF.

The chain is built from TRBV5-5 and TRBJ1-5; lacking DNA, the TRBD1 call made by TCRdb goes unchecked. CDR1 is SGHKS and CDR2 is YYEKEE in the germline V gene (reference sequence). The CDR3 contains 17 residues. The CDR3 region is CASSPRGTGYSNQPQHF.

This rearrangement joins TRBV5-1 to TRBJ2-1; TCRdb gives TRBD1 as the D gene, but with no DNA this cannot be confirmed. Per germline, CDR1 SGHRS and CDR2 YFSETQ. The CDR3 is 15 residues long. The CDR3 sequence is CASSLDPGTYNEQFF.

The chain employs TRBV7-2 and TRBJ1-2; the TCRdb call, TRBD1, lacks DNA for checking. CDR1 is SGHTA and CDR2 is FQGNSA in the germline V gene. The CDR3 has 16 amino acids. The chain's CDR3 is CASSRFTGVDNYGYTF.

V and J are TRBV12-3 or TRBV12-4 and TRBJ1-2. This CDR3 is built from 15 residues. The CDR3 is CASSPPLVVVGGYTF.

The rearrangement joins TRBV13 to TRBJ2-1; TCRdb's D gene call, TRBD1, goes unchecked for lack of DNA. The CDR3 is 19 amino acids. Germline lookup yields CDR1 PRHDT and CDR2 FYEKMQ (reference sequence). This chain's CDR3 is CASSLGRGWGTGSYNEQFF.

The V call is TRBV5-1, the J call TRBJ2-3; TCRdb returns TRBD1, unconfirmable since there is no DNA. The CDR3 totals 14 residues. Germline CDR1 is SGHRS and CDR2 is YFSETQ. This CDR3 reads CASSFRQGSDTQYF.

Here the CDR3 reads CASSDGVAYNEPFF. The J gene is TRBJ2-1, the V gene TRBV10-1. Looked up from germline, CDR1 is WNHNN and CDR2 is SYGVQD (reference sequence). The CDR3 loop spans 14 amino acids.

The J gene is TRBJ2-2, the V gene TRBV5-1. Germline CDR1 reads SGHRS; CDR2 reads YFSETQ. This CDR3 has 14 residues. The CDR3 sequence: CASLDKTNTGELFF.

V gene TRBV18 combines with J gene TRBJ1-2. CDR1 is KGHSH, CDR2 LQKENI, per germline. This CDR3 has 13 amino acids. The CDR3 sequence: CASSPERAGGYTF. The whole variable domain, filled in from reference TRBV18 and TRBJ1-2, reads NAGVMQNPRHLVRRRGQEARLRCSPMKGHSHVYWYRQLPEEGLKFMVYLQKENIIDESGMPKERFSAEFPKEGPSILRIQQVVRGDSAAYFCASSPERAGGYTFGSGTRLTVV.

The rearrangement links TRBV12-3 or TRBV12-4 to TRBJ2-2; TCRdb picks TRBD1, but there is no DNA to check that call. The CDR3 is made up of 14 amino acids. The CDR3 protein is CASSPPTDTGELFF.

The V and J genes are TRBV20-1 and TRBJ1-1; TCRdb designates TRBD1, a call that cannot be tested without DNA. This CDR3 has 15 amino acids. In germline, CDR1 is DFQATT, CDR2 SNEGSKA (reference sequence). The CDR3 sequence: CSAREGDGGNTEAFF.

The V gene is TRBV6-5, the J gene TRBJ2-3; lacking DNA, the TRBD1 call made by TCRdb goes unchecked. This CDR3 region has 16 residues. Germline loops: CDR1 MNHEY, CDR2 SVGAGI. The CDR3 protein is CASSYTPGLATDTQYF.

CDR3 loop: CASSFADDEQYF. The chain is built from TRBV5-1 and TRBJ2-7. Germline V gene data show CDR1 as SGHRS and CDR2 as YFSETQ. The CDR3 runs 12 residues.

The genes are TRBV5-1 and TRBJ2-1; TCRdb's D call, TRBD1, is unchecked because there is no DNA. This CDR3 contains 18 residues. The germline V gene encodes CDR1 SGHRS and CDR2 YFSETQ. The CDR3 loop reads CASSWDETGVGSYNEQFF.

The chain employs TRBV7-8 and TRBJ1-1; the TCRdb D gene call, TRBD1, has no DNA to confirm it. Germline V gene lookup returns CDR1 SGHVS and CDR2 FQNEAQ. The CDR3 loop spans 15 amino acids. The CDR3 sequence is CASSFRGQGWTEAFF.

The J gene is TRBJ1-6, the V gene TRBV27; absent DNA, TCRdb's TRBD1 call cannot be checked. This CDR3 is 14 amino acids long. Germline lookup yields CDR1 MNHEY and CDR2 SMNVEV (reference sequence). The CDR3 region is CASSGGTGNSPLHF.

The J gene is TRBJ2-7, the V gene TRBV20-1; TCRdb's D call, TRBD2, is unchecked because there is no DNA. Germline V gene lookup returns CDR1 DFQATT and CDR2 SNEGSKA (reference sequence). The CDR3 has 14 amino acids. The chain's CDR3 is CSAREGGRDYEQYF.